This is a list of T cell receptor beta chains from one sample in a study of T cells expressing NK-cell markers. TCRdb processed the 5' RACE reads again and assigns one entry to each CDR3 protein, with no DNA. The sample yields around 100,000 distinct CDR3 sequences, of which the top ten take up approximately 17%. The sample taken for sequencing was blood T cells: a sorted CD56 or NKG2C T cell subset, CD4+ or CD8+ T cells, or bulk PBMC T cells (not recorded which). Receptors were obtained from a woman aged 18-69 years in good health. The CDR3 runs from the conserved cysteine through the conserved F or W.

J gene: TRBJ2-7; V gene: TRBV27; CDR3 protein: CASSYTGTGGEQYF
J gene: TRBJ2-1; V gene: TRBV28; CDR3 protein: CASSHGLAGGSYNEQFF
J gene: TRBJ1-5; V gene: TRBV27; CDR3 protein: CASSLSWEQPQHF
J gene: TRBJ2-1; V gene: TRBV7-7; CDR3 protein: CASSLGTSGSHEQFF
J gene: TRBJ2-3; V gene: TRBV20-1; CDR3 protein: CSARGGDRGLTDTQYF
J gene: TRBJ2-1; V gene: TRBV11-2; CDR3 protein: CASSLAGGKQFF
J gene: TRBJ2-7; V gene: TRBV7-9; CDR3 protein: CASSLDTGAYEQYF
J gene: TRBJ2-1; V gene: TRBV5-4; CDR3 protein: CASKSGLYNEQFF
J gene: TRBJ2-1; V gene: TRBV19; CDR3 protein: CASSIILAGGNEQFF
J gene: TRBJ2-5; V gene: TRBV11-2; CDR3 protein: CASSLAGTSQYF
J gene: TRBJ2-2; V gene: TRBV3-1; CDR3 protein: CAILDGLTGELFF
J gene: TRBJ2-1; V gene: TRBV20-1; CDR3 protein: CSARGWAGYYNEQFF
J gene: TRBJ2-5; V gene: TRBV20-1; CDR3 protein: CSAREPPGLAPRETQYF
J gene: TRBJ1-6; V gene: TRBV12-3/TRBV12-4; CDR3 protein: CASSAPYSSYNSPLHF
J gene: TRBJ1-5; V gene: TRBV9; CDR3 protein: CASSVDGIQPQHF
J gene: TRBJ2-1; V gene: TRBV27; CDR3 protein: CASRLAGVSEQFF
J gene: TRBJ2-5; V gene: TRBV2; CDR3 protein: CASRVIGGSYQETQYF
J gene: TRBJ2-3; V gene: TRBV27; CDR3 protein: CASSLRGASTDTQYF
J gene: TRBJ2-2; V gene: TRBV3-1; CDR3 protein: CASSQQTGLDTGELFF
J gene: TRBJ1-1; V gene: TRBV12-3/TRBV12-4; CDR3 protein: CASSPLSEAFF
J gene: TRBJ1-1; V gene: TRBV9; CDR3 protein: CASSGDKNTEAFF
J gene: TRBJ1-1; V gene: TRBV7-2; CDR3 protein: CASSGGFWGNTEAFF
J gene: TRBJ1-5; V gene: TRBV12-3/TRBV12-4; CDR3 protein: CASSQTAAGSQPQHF
J gene: TRBJ2-7; V gene: TRBV19; CDR3 protein: CASSSPGLADEQYF
J gene: TRBJ2-2; V gene: TRBV7-9; CDR3 protein: CASSPPGDTGELFF
J gene: TRBJ2-2; V gene: TRBV7-9; CDR3 protein: CASSRDSNTGELFF
J gene: TRBJ2-2; V gene: TRBV12-3/TRBV12-4; CDR3 protein: CASSSHTSAANTGELFF
J gene: TRBJ2-7; V gene: TRBV5-1; CDR3 protein: CASSPGSSYEQYF
J gene: TRBJ2-1; V gene: TRBV4-3; CDR3 protein: CASSQDQDRYNEQFF